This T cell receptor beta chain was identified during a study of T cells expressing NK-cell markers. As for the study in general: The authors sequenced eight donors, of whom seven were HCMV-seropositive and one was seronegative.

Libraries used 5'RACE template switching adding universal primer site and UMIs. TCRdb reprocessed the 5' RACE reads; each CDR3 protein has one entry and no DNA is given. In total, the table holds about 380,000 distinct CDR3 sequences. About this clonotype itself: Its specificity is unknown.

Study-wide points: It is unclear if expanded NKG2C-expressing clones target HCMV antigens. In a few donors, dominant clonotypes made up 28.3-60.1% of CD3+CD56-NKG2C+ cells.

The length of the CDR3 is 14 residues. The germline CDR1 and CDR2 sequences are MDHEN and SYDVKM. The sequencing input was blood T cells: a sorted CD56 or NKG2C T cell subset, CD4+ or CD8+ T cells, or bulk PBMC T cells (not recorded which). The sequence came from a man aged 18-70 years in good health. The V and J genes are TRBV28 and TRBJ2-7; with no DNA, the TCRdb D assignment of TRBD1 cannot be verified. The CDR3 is CASRSRQGSYEQYF.